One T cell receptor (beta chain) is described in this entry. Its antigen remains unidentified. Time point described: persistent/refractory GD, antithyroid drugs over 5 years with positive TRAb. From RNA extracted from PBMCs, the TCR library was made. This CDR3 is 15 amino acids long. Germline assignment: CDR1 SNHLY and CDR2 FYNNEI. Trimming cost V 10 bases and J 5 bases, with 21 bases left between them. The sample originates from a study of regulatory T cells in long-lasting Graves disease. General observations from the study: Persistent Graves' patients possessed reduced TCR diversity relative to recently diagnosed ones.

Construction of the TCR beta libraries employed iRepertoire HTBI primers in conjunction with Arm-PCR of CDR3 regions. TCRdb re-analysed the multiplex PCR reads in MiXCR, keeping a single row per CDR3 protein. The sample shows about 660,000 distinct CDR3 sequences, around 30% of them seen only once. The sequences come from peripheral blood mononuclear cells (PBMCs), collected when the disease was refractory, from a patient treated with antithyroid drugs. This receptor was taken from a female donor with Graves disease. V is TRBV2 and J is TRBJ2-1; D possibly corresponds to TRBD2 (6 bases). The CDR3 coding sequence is TGTGCCAACCAACGAAATAGCGGAAACCACAATGAGCAGTTCTTC. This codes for CANQRNSGNHNEQFF.